These 26 T cell receptor beta chains share one sample of origin, sequenced in a study of OX40 agonist ivuxolimab in advanced cancers. Generated by immunoSEQ multiplex PCR, the TCRdb table keeps only in-frame clones and is missing some. The sample lists roughly 50,000 clones; more than 70% were seen once. Sample: CD4+ or CD8+ T cells sorted from blood, taken in a trial of the OX40 agonist ivuxolimab. Receptors were obtained from an adult with an advanced solid tumor such as melanoma, head and neck, liver or kidney cancer.

The J gene is TRBJ2-7, the V gene TRBV7-8; D unclear. This CDR3 is 13 amino acids long. V gave up 0 bases and J gave up 2 bases, with 5 bases separating them. CDR1 is SGHVS and CDR2 is FQNEAQ in the germline V gene. This CDR3 reads CASSLARPYEQYF. CDR3 sequence (DNA): TGTGCCAGCAGCTTAGCTAGGCCCTACGAGCAGTACTTC.

This clone was counted once. The chain uses TRBV30 and TRBJ1-4; no reliable D call. Germline CDR1 GTSNPN, CDR2 SVGIG (reference sequence). The CDR3 length is 14 residues. Trimming took 2 bases from V and 5 from J, leaving 12 bases between them. Here the CDR3 reads CAWSTPRWNEKLFF. CDR3 sequence (DNA): TGTGCCTGGAGTACCCCCAGGTGGAATGAAAAACTGTTTTTT.

This chain connects TRBV19 to TRBJ1-2; D ambiguous. V was cut by 1 base and J by 0 bases, with 18 bases left in between. The CDR3 extends over 18 amino acids. Germline CDR1 LNHDA, CDR2 SQIVND (reference sequence). The CDR3 DNA reads TGTGCCAGTAGTATAGGCCGGGCAGGACGACAAGCTAACTATGGCTACACCTTC. This translates into CASSIGRAGRQANYGYTF.

The chain carries TRBV9 and TRBJ1-2, with 8 positions matching TRBD1. Germline V gene sequence: CDR1 SGDLS, CDR2 YYNGEE. The V gene end was trimmed by 1 base and the J gene end by 4 bases; junction bases not matched to a gene: 12. CDR3 length: 17 amino acids. CDR3 DNA: TGTGCCAGCAGCGTAACGGTGGAGACAGGGGCGGCCTATGGCTACACCTTC. Its translation is CASSVTVETGAAYGYTF.

The chain is built from TRBV10-3 and TRBJ1-5, with D possibly matching TRBD1 (6 bases). The length of the CDR3 is 14 residues. V lost 4 bases, J lost 6 bases, and 13 bases lay in between. From germline, CDR1 is ENHRY and CDR2 SYGVKD. The CDR3 bases are TGTGCCATCAGTGGAGGACAGTTCGGTCAGCCCCAGCATTTT. It translates to CAISGGQFGQPQHF.

This clone was observed a single time. This chain joins TRBV7-2 and TRBJ2-7; D may correspond to TRBD1 or TRBD2 (6 bases each). The CDR3 consists of 14 residues. Germline V lookup: CDR1 SGHTA, CDR2 FQGNSA. The V end was cut by 0 bases, the J end by 2 bases, with 8 bases between. As DNA, the CDR3 is TGTGCCAGCAGCTTAGCGGGGGGCCCCTACGAGCAGTACTTC. This encodes CASSLAGGPYEQYF.

The J gene is TRBJ2-7, the V gene TRBV5-3; 9 nucleotides align to TRBD1. TRBV5-3 is annotated as an ORF whose role is uncertain. This CDR3 comprises 16 residues. V gave up 0 bases and J gave up 3 bases; unmatched junction bases: 7. The CDR3 DNA is TGTGCCAGAAGCTTGGAACTTACGGACAGGGGCTACGAGCAGTACTTC. Translated, it gives CARSLELTDRGYEQYF.

The J gene is TRBJ1-4, the V gene TRBV7-3; TRBD1 might be the D (6 bases). The V gene lost 5 bases and the J gene lost 3 bases, with 13 bases spanning the gap. The length of the CDR3 is 15 residues. Germline lookup yields CDR1 SGHTA and CDR2 FQGTGA. The CDR3 DNA reads TGTGCCAGCAGCCCCACGGGGGCATCTAATGAAAAACTGTTTTTT. This encodes CASSPTGASNEKLFF.

The chain carries TRBV19 and TRBJ1-1; 10 nucleotides agree with TRBD1. The V gene end was trimmed by 7 bases and the J gene end by 7 bases; junction bases not matched to a gene: 6. Germline loops: CDR1 LNHDA, CDR2 SQIVND (reference sequence). The CDR3 is made up of 13 amino acids. The CDR3 nucleotides are TGTGCCAGTACCCGGGACAGGGGATTTGAAGCTTTCTTT. Its protein product is CASTRDRGFEAFF.

The chain has TRBV10-2 and TRBJ2-2, with D possibly matching TRBD2 (7 bases). The CDR3 is 15 amino acids. Germline-derived CDR1 and CDR2 are WSHSY and SAAADI. V was pared by 8 bases and J by 0 bases, with 13 bases between. The CDR3 DNA reads TGCGCCAGCCGGACGCGGGGGCCGAACACCGGGGAGCTGTTTTTT. This translates into CASRTRGPNTGELFF.

V and J are TRBV5-1 and TRBJ1-4; 9 bases agree with TRBD1. V gave up 4 bases and J gave up 8 bases; unmatched junction bases: 6. This CDR3 contains 14 residues. Per the germline V gene, CDR1 is SGHRS and CDR2 is YFSETQ. CDR3 in DNA: TGCGCCAGCAGCCCGGGGACAGGGATCGAAAAACTGTTTTTT. Translating it yields CASSPGTGIEKLFF.

This chain uses TRBV5-4 with TRBJ2-2; D possibly matches TRBD1 or TRBD2 (7 bases each). The V end was cut by 4 bases, the J end by 6 bases, with 13 bases between. Looked up from germline, CDR1 is SGHNT and CDR2 is YYREEE (reference sequence). There are 14 residues in the CDR3. The CDR3 loop is CASSPRGGPGELFF. CDR3 sequence (DNA): TGTGCCAGCAGCCCCAGGGGGGGCCCCGGGGAGCTGTTTTTT. Together with reference TRBV5-4 and TRBJ2-2, the CDR3 gives the full variable domain: ETGVTQSPTHLIKTRGQQVTLRCSSQSGHNTVSWYQQALGQGPQFIFQYYREEENGRGNFPPRFSGLQFPNYSSELNVNALELDDSALYLCASSPRGGPGELFFGEGSRLTVL.

In its sample, this clone was seen a few times. The V call is TRBV7-3, the J call TRBJ2-3; D might be TRBD1 or TRBD2, each matching 5 bases. The V gene's germline CDR1 is SGHTA and CDR2 FQGTGA. V was trimmed by 3 bases and J by 6 bases, leaving 13 bases between them. This CDR3 region has 14 residues. The CDR3 DNA sequence: TGTGCCAGCAGCTTCAGAGGGGCAGGGGATACGCAGTATTTT. Residues: CASSFRGAGDTQYF.

This clone came up once. The J gene is TRBJ1-4, the V gene TRBV9, with D possibly being TRBD1 (5 bases). Trimming took 4 bases from V and 8 from J, leaving 21 bases between them. There are 16 residues in the CDR3. Germline CDR1 reads SGDLS; CDR2 reads YYNGEE. CDR3 sequence reads: CASSPRSGTRGEKLFF. The DNA of the CDR3 is TGTGCCAGCAGCCCCCGCTCCGGGACCCGTGGGGAAAAACTGTTTTTT.

With respect to this clone: One end of the junction varies from germline; a read error may be responsible. J is TRBJ1-1 and V is TRBV5-1; 9 bases map to TRBD1. Germline CDR1 is SGHRS and CDR2 is YFSETQ. This CDR3 region has 15 residues. The CDR3 region has the DNA TGCGCCAGTAGCTTAAGATTACAGGGGGCATCTGAAGCTTTCTTT. Translating it yields CASSLRLQGASEAFF.

The chain joins TRBV5-1 to TRBJ1-2, with D perhaps matching TRBD1 (6 bases). V dropped 1 base and J dropped 10 bases, with 8 bases sitting between them. The length of the CDR3 is 11 residues. CDR1 SGHRS and CDR2 YFSETQ come from the germline V gene. The DNA of the CDR3 is TGCGCCAGCAGCTTGACAGGGAACTACACCTTC. This codes for CASSLTGNYTF.

The rearrangement joins TRBV5-4 to TRBJ2-7; unclear D gene. The ends were cut back, 5 bases at V and 0 bases at J, with 3 bases in the middle. The CDR3 runs 11 residues. Per germline, CDR1 SGHNT and CDR2 YYREEE (reference sequence). The CDR3 region is CASSSSYEQYF. The CDR3 nucleotides are TGTGCCAGCAGTAGCTCCTACGAGCAGTACTTC.

The gene calls are TRBV11-1 and TRBJ2-2, with D possibly being TRBD1 (6 bases). The V gene lost 5 bases and the J gene lost 2 bases, with 12 bases spanning the gap. Germline assignment: CDR1 SGHAT and CDR2 FQDESV (reference sequence). This CDR3 region has 15 residues. In DNA, the CDR3 is TGTGCCAGCAGCCGGACAGATTCTAACACCGGGGAGCTGTTTTTT. As protein: CASSRTDSNTGELFF.

V gene TRBV28 combines with J gene TRBJ2-7; D unclear. CDR1 is MDHEN and CDR2 is SYDVKM in the germline V gene. The CDR3 has 11 residues. V was cut by 5 bases and J by 2 bases, with 4 bases left in between. CDR3 in DNA: TGTGCCAGCAGTGAGACCTACGAGCAGTACTTC. This sequence encodes CASSETYEQYF.

The chain has TRBV11-2 and TRBJ2-5; 10 bases line up with TRBD2. CDR1 and CDR2 from the germline V gene are SGHAT and FQNNGV. Trimming at V came to 5 bases and at J to 1 base, leaving 7 bases not matched to a gene. The CDR3 covers 16 residues. The CDR3 bases are TGTGCCAGCAGCCTGGCCCCTAGCGGGGGCCAAGAGACCCAGTACTTC. As protein: CASSLAPSGGQETQYF. Combining the CDR3 with reference TRBV11-2 and TRBJ2-5 gives the whole variable domain EAGVAQSPRYKIIEKRQSVAFWCNPISGHATLYWYQQILGQGPKLLIQFQNNGVVDDSQLPKDRFSAERLKGVDSTLKIQPAKLEDSAVYLCASSLAPSGGQETQYFGPGTRLLVL.

The chain combines TRBV10-2 with TRBJ1-1; D may be TRBD1 (6 bases). CDR1 and CDR2 from the germline V gene are WSHSY and SAAADI. V lost 4 bases and J 0 bases, leaving 15 bases between the germline ends. The CDR3 consists of 16 residues. CDR3 residues: CASSGRGQPMNTEAFF. The CDR3 nucleotides read TGCGCCAGCAGTGGGAGAGGACAGCCTATGAACACTGAAGCTTTCTTT.

The gene calls are TRBV27 and TRBJ2-3, with TRBD2 as a possible D gene (5 bases). Germline CDR1 is MNHEY and CDR2 is SMNVEV (reference sequence). The V and J ends lost 0 bases and 2 bases respectively, with 9 bases between them. The CDR3 covers 15 residues. The CDR3 spells CASSLSTTNTDTQYF. In nucleotides, the CDR3 is TGTGCCAGCAGTTTATCCACGACTAACACAGATACGCAGTATTTT.

Here the CDR3 reads CASSLGPPSYNEQFF. In DNA form, the CDR3 reads TGCGCCAGCAGCTTGGGCCCTCCAAGCTACAATGAGCAGTTCTTC. The V gene is TRBV5-1, the J gene TRBJ2-1; no reliable D call. Germline CDR1 SGHRS, CDR2 YFSETQ. The CDR3 length is 15 residues. Between the trimmed V and J ends, which lost 0 bases and 3 bases, there was a span of 10 bases.

The chain links TRBV7-2 to TRBJ1-1, with D perhaps matching TRBD1 (5 bases). This CDR3 spans 15 amino acids. Between the trimmed V and J ends, which lost 5 bases and 4 bases, there was a span of 17 bases. The germline CDR1 and CDR2 sequences are SGHTA and FQGNSA. CDR3 residues: CASSVSPGVTTEAFF. The CDR3 DNA reads TGTGCCAGCAGCGTTTCCCCGGGGGTTACCACTGAAGCTTTCTTT. Full variable domain (remainder filled in from reference TRBV7-2 and TRBJ1-1): GAGVSQSPSNKVTEKGKDVELRCDPISGHTALYWYRQSLGQGLEFLIYFQGNSAPDKSGLPSDRFSAERTGGSVSTLTIQRTQQEDSAVYLCASSVSPGVTTEAFFGQGTRLTVV.

This clone was seen only a few times. The chain employs TRBV5-1 and TRBJ1-1, with D hard to call. Germline CDR1 reads SGHRS; CDR2 reads YFSETQ. Deletions cut 0 bases from V and 5 bases from J, with 14 bases between. This CDR3 spans 15 amino acids. Written as DNA, the CDR3 is TGCGCCAGCAGCTTGGAACAGAACTCAGATACTGAAGCTTTCTTT. Its protein product is CASSLEQNSDTEAFF.

This clone was found once. The chain is built from TRBV7-2 and TRBJ1-4; TRBD1 is a possible D gene (6 bases). Trimming shortened V by 5 bases and J by 4 bases, and 14 bases separated the two germline ends. In germline, CDR1 is SGHTA, CDR2 FQGNSA. The CDR3 runs 15 residues. DNA for the CDR3: TGTGCCAGCAGCCCCTTTGGGGGCGGTAATGAAAAACTGTTTTTT. This sequence encodes CASSPFGGGNEKLFF.